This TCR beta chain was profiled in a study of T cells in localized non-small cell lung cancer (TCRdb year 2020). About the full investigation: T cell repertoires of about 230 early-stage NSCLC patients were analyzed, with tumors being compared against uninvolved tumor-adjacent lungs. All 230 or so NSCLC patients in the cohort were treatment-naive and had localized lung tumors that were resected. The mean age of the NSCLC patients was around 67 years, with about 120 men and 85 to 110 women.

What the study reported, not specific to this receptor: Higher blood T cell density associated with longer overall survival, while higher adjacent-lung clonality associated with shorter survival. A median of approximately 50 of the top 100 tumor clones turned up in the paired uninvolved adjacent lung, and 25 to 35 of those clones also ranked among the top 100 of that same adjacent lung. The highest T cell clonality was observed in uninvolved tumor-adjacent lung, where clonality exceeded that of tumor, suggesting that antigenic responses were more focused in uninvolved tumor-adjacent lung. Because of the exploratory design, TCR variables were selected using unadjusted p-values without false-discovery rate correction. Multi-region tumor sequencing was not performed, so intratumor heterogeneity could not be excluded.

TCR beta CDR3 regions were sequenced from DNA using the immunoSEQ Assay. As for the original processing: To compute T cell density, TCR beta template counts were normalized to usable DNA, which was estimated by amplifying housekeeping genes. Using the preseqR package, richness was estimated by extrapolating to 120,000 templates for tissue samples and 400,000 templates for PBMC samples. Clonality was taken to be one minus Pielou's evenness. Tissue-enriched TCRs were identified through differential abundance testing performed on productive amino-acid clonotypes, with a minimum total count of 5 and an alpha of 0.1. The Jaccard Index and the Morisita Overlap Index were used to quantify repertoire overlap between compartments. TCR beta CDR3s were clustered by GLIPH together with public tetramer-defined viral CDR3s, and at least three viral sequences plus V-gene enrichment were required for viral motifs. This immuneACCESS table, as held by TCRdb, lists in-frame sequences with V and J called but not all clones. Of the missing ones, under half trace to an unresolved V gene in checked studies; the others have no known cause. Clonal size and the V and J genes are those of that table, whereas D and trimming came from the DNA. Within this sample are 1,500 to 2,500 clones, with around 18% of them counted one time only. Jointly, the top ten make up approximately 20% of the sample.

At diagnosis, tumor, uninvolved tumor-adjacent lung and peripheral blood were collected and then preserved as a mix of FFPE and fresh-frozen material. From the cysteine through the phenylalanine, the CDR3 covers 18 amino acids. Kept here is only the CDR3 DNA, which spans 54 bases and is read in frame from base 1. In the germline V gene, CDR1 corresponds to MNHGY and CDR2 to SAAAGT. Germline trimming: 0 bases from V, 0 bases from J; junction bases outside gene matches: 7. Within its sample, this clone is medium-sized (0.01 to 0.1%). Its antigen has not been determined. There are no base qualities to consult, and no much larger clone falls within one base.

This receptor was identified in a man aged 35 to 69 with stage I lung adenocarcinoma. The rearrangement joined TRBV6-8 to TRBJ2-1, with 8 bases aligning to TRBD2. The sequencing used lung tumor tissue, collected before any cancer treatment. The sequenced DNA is TGTGCCAGCAGTTACTCGAGTAGCAGCGGGAGCTCCTACAATGAGCAGTTCTTC. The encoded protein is CASSYSSSSGSSYNEQFF.